These T cell receptor beta chains were read from a single sample in a study of human T cells and chemical hapten exposure. TCRdb ran MiXCR on the RACE reads and lists one entry per CDR3 protein. Among tens of thousands of distinct CDR3 sequences listed, about 32% were seen once. This specimen consisted of whole blood, obtained in connection with sensitization to the hapten diphenylcyclopropenone (DPC). These receptors were taken from a middle-aged man with alopecia areata. Some clones in this sample may be carry-over from other donors' samples. Each CDR3 is given with its conserved first and last residue. Fields, in order: D gene, clone size, V gene, J gene, CDR3 DNA, CDR3 protein. D genes are given only for firm matches. Size is omitted from some rows. Given values are once, few, many or a class for expanded clones.

d_gene: -; abundance: -; v_gene: TRBV3-1; j_gene: TRBJ1-1; CDR3nt: TGTGCCAGCAGCCAAGCAGTTCCGAACACTGAAGCTTTCTTT; CDR3aa: CASSQAVPNTEAFF
d_gene: TRBD2; abundance: few; v_gene: TRBV7-2; j_gene: TRBJ2-7; CDR3nt: TGTGCCAGCAGCCCCCTCGCTAGCGGGGCCGGGGAGCAGTACTTC; CDR3aa: CASSPLASGAGEQYF
d_gene: -; abundance: -; v_gene: TRBV20-1; j_gene: TRBJ1-5; CDR3nt: TGCAGTGCTAGAGAAGGTCACCCGAATCAGCCCCAGCATTTT; CDR3aa: CSAREGHPNQPQHF
d_gene: -; abundance: -; v_gene: TRBV5-1; j_gene: TRBJ2-1; CDR3nt: TGCGCCAGCAGCTTGGTCACAGGGAGCTCCTACAATGAGCAGTTCTTC; CDR3aa: CASSLVTGSSYNEQFF
d_gene: -; abundance: -; v_gene: TRBV6-6; j_gene: TRBJ1-5; CDR3nt: TGTGCCAGCAGGAGTCGGGCGGGAGGTAGCAATCAGCCCCAGCATTTT; CDR3aa: CASRSRAGGSNQPQHF
d_gene: TRBD1; abundance: few; v_gene: TRBV12-3/TRBV12-4; j_gene: TRBJ2-1; CDR3nt: TGTGCCAGCAGTTTGTTGTCAGGGGGTCGGAATGAGCAGTTCTTC; CDR3aa: CASSLLSGGRNEQFF
d_gene: -; abundance: -; v_gene: TRBV7-8; j_gene: TRBJ2-7; CDR3nt: TGTGCCAGCAGCTCATGGACGGTGTCGAACTACGAGCAGTACTTC; CDR3aa: CASSSWTVSNYEQYF
d_gene: -; abundance: few; v_gene: TRBV20-1; j_gene: TRBJ1-1; CDR3nt: TGCAGTGCTAGACAACAGAACACTGAAGCTTTCTTT; CDR3aa: CSARQQNTEAFF
d_gene: -; abundance: -; v_gene: TRBV28; j_gene: TRBJ2-7; CDR3nt: TGTGCCAGCAGTCAAGGGACCCTGGAGCAGTACTTC; CDR3aa: CASSQGTLEQYF
d_gene: TRBD2; abundance: -; v_gene: TRBV4-1; j_gene: TRBJ2-7; CDR3nt: TGCGCCAGCAGCCAAGTTGATCTTGGACTAGCGGGAAGCGAGCAGTACTTC; CDR3aa: CASSQVDLGLAGSEQYF
d_gene: -; abundance: few; v_gene: TRBV7-2; j_gene: TRBJ1-6; CDR3nt: TGTGCCAGCAGCTTCCATACATCTGGAGGGAATTCACCCCTCCACTTT; CDR3aa: CASSFHTSGGNSPLHF
d_gene: -; abundance: -; v_gene: TRBV27; j_gene: TRBJ2-3; CDR3nt: TGTGCCAGCAGTTTAATATCTGCCTCCACAGATACGCAGTATTTT; CDR3aa: CASSLISASTDTQYF
d_gene: -; abundance: few; v_gene: TRBV15; j_gene: TRBJ1-5; CDR3nt: TGTGCCACCAGCCTTGGACCTTTTAGCAATCAGCCCCAGCATTTT; CDR3aa: CATSLGPFSNQPQHF
d_gene: -; abundance: once; v_gene: TRBV5-1; j_gene: TRBJ2-1; CDR3nt: TGCGCCAGCAGCTTGGCTAGCTCCTACAATGAGCAGTTCTTC; CDR3aa: CASSLASSYNEQFF
d_gene: -; abundance: -; v_gene: TRBV7-2; j_gene: TRBJ2-2; CDR3nt: TGTGCCAGCAGCTTAGGGACTCCGACCGGGGAGCTGTTTTTT; CDR3aa: CASSLGTPTGELFF
d_gene: TRBD1; abundance: -; v_gene: TRBV5-1; j_gene: TRBJ1-6; CDR3nt: TGCGCCAGCCGGGCCTTTACGGGACAGAATAATTCACCCCTCCACTTT; CDR3aa: CASRAFTGQNNSPLHF
d_gene: -; abundance: few; v_gene: TRBV6-6; j_gene: TRBJ1-6; CDR3nt: TGTGCCAGCAGTTCCCCAACAGGGAGCTCCTATAATTCACCCCTCCACTTT; CDR3aa: CASSSPTGSSYNSPLHF
d_gene: -; abundance: few; v_gene: TRBV20-1; j_gene: TRBJ2-1; CDR3nt: TGCAGTGCTAGAGATCCTAACAAAGGGTACGGCAATGAGCAGTTCTTC; CDR3aa: CSARDPNKGYGNEQFF
d_gene: TRBD2; abundance: few; v_gene: TRBV7-8; j_gene: TRBJ2-3; CDR3nt: TGTGCCAGCACGAGCGGGAGGGCCGTGGGGACAGATACGCAGTATTTT; CDR3aa: CASTSGRAVGTDTQYF
d_gene: -; abundance: few; v_gene: TRBV12-3/TRBV12-4; j_gene: TRBJ2-1; CDR3nt: TGTGCCAGCAGTTCTATAAATGAGCAGTTCTTC; CDR3aa: CASSSINEQFF
d_gene: -; abundance: -; v_gene: TRBV7-6; j_gene: TRBJ1-1; CDR3nt: TGTGCCAGCAGCTTAGTGCAGGACATGAACACTGAAGCTTTCTTT; CDR3aa: CASSLVQDMNTEAFF
d_gene: TRBD1; abundance: -; v_gene: TRBV4-2; j_gene: TRBJ2-6; CDR3nt: TGTGCCAGCAGCCAGATGGGACAGGGCTCTGGGGCCAACGTCCTGACTTTC; CDR3aa: CASSQMGQGSGANVLTF
d_gene: TRBD1; abundance: -; v_gene: TRBV20-1; j_gene: TRBJ1-2; CDR3nt: TGCAGTGCTGCTGACAGGGCGGTAGGCTACACCTTC; CDR3aa: CSAADRAVGYTF
d_gene: TRBD1; abundance: -; v_gene: TRBV20-1; j_gene: TRBJ1-6; CDR3nt: TGCAGTGCTAGTGTCCGGACAGGGTATAATTCACCCCTCCACTTT; CDR3aa: CSASVRTGYNSPLHF
d_gene: -; abundance: many; v_gene: TRBV27; j_gene: TRBJ1-2; CDR3nt: TGTGCCAGCAGTTCCTTCCCGACAGGAGCTAACTATGGCTACACCTTC; CDR3aa: CASSSFPTGANYGYTF
d_gene: -; abundance: -; v_gene: TRBV18; j_gene: TRBJ2-7; CDR3nt: TGTGCCAGCACGTCAGGGGACGGAGTACACTTC; CDR3aa: CASTSGDGVHF
d_gene: -; abundance: -; v_gene: TRBV29-1; j_gene: TRBJ2-7; CDR3nt: TGCAGCGTTCAACAGGGTTTCTACGAGCAGTACTTC; CDR3aa: CSVQQGFYEQYF
d_gene: TRBD2; abundance: many; v_gene: TRBV7-9; j_gene: TRBJ2-1; CDR3nt: TGTGCCAGCAGCTTACTAGCGGGAGTCAATGAGCAGTTCTTC; CDR3aa: CASSLLAGVNEQFF
d_gene: -; abundance: -; v_gene: TRBV11-2; j_gene: TRBJ2-3; CDR3nt: TGTGCCAGCAGTCAACAGCCGGGAAGCACAGATACGCAGTATTTT; CDR3aa: CASSQQPGSTDTQYF
d_gene: TRBD2; abundance: -; v_gene: TRBV6-5; j_gene: TRBJ2-3; CDR3nt: TGTGCCAGCAGTTACCGGCGAGGAGCGGGAGGACCTACAGATACGCAGTATTTT; CDR3aa: CASSYRRGAGGPTDTQYF
d_gene: -; abundance: -; v_gene: TRBV4-1; j_gene: TRBJ1-5; CDR3nt: TGCGCCAGCAGCCAAGTCTCTGGGATCGGCAATCAGCCCCAGCATTTT; CDR3aa: CASSQVSGIGNQPQHF
d_gene: TRBD2; abundance: -; v_gene: TRBV5-1; j_gene: TRBJ2-3; CDR3nt: TGCGCCAGCAGCTTGGGCATAGCGGGGGCAAGCACAGATACGCAGTATTTT; CDR3aa: CASSLGIAGASTDTQYF
d_gene: -; abundance: -; v_gene: TRBV20-1; j_gene: TRBJ2-1; CDR3nt: TGCAGTGCTAGAGAGGGGGGCGGGAATTACAATGAGCAGTTCTTC; CDR3aa: CSAREGGGNYNEQFF
d_gene: TRBD2; abundance: -; v_gene: TRBV27; j_gene: TRBJ2-4; CDR3nt: TGTGCCAGCAGTCCGGGACTAGCGGGAATTGGCCCTAACATTCAGTACTTC; CDR3aa: CASSPGLAGIGPNIQYF
d_gene: -; abundance: few; v_gene: TRBV4-1; j_gene: TRBJ1-5; CDR3nt: TGCGCCAGCAGCAACTACAGGGATAGCAATCAGCCCCAGCATTTT; CDR3aa: CASSNYRDSNQPQHF
d_gene: -; abundance: many; v_gene: TRBV7-9; j_gene: TRBJ2-7; CDR3nt: TGTGCCAGCAGCTCCCAGACCGAAGGAAAACCCTACGAGCAGTACTTC; CDR3aa: CASSSQTEGKPYEQYF
d_gene: -; abundance: -; v_gene: TRBV10-3; j_gene: TRBJ2-3; CDR3nt: TGTGCCATCACTGCAGGCGTTAGCACAGATACGCAGTATTTT; CDR3aa: CAITAGVSTDTQYF
d_gene: -; abundance: -; v_gene: TRBV11-2; j_gene: TRBJ2-5; CDR3nt: TGTGCCAGCAGTTGGGGCATCCAAGAGACCCAGTACTTC; CDR3aa: CASSWGIQETQYF
d_gene: -; abundance: -; v_gene: TRBV14; j_gene: TRBJ2-5; CDR3nt: TGTGCCAGCAGCCGCTCTGGAGGGGGAGTCGGGGAGACCCAGTACTTC; CDR3aa: CASSRSGGGVGETQYF
d_gene: -; abundance: -; v_gene: TRBV29-1; j_gene: TRBJ2-7; CDR3nt: TGCAGCGCGACTGGGAGCTCCTACGAGCAGTACTTC; CDR3aa: CSATGSSYEQYF
d_gene: TRBD2; abundance: -; v_gene: TRBV6-5; j_gene: TRBJ2-2; CDR3nt: TGTGCCAGCAGTACCGGGACTAGCGAGAACACCGGGGAGCTGTTTTTT; CDR3aa: CASSTGTSENTGELFF
d_gene: TRBD2; abundance: once; v_gene: TRBV12-3/TRBV12-4; j_gene: TRBJ2-5; CDR3nt: TGTGCCAGCAGTTCCGGGAGGAGGATCGGTGAGACCCAGTACTTC; CDR3aa: CASSSGRRIGETQYF
d_gene: TRBD1; abundance: few; v_gene: TRBV7-9; j_gene: TRBJ2-7; CDR3nt: TGTGCCAGCAGCACTAACAGGGGCCGCTCCTACGAGCAGTACTTC; CDR3aa: CASSTNRGRSYEQYF
d_gene: TRBD2; abundance: -; v_gene: TRBV2; j_gene: TRBJ2-1; CDR3nt: TGTGCCAGCAGCCTCCTAGCGGGAGTCAACAATGAGCAGTTCTTC; CDR3aa: CASSLLAGVNNEQFF
d_gene: TRBD2; abundance: -; v_gene: TRBV5-6; j_gene: TRBJ2-3; CDR3nt: TGTGCCAGCAGCGCCGGGACTAGCATCTACCTACGCACAGATACGCAGTATTTT; CDR3aa: CASSAGTSIYLRTDTQYF
d_gene: -; abundance: -; v_gene: TRBV19; j_gene: TRBJ2-2; CDR3nt: TGTGCCAGTAGAAGTGGAGGAGGGAACACCGGGGAGCTGTTTTTT; CDR3aa: CASRSGGGNTGELFF
d_gene: TRBD2; abundance: once; v_gene: TRBV12-3/TRBV12-4; j_gene: TRBJ2-1; CDR3nt: TGTGCCAGCAGTTCCCTTAGCGGGAGGGCCAGTGAGCAGTTCTTC; CDR3aa: CASSSLSGRASEQFF
d_gene: TRBD1; abundance: few; v_gene: TRBV2; j_gene: TRBJ2-7; CDR3nt: TGTGCCAGCAGTGGACAGGGCAGGAACGAGCAGTACTTC; CDR3aa: CASSGQGRNEQYF
d_gene: TRBD1; abundance: few; v_gene: TRBV28; j_gene: TRBJ1-4; CDR3nt: TGTGCCAGCAGTCCGCCGGGACAGGGGGTGGTAGGAGAAAAACTGTTTTTT; CDR3aa: CASSPPGQGVVGEKLFF
d_gene: TRBD1; abundance: few; v_gene: TRBV20-1; j_gene: TRBJ2-7; CDR3nt: TGCAGTGCTGCAGGGGGCTCCTACGAGCAGTACTTC; CDR3aa: CSAAGGSYEQYF
d_gene: TRBD1; abundance: -; v_gene: TRBV4-1; j_gene: TRBJ1-4; CDR3nt: TGCGCCAGCAGCCAAGAGGGGGGAACAGGGGCCGTAAAAAAACTGTTTTTT; CDR3aa: CASSQEGGTGAVKKLFF
d_gene: -; abundance: few; v_gene: TRBV7-6; j_gene: TRBJ2-1; CDR3nt: TGTGCCAGCAGCCCAGGAGGTAGCTACAATGAGCAGTTCTTC; CDR3aa: CASSPGGSYNEQFF
d_gene: -; abundance: -; v_gene: TRBV7-2; j_gene: TRBJ1-6; CDR3nt: TGTGCCAGCAGCCCCTCAAGGGCCGATAATTCACCCCTCCACTTT; CDR3aa: CASSPSRADNSPLHF
d_gene: TRBD1; abundance: -; v_gene: TRBV12-3/TRBV12-4; j_gene: TRBJ1-1; CDR3nt: TGTGCCAGCAGTTTAGCGACAGGGGTATACACTGAAACTTTCTTT; CDR3aa: CASSLATGVYTETFF